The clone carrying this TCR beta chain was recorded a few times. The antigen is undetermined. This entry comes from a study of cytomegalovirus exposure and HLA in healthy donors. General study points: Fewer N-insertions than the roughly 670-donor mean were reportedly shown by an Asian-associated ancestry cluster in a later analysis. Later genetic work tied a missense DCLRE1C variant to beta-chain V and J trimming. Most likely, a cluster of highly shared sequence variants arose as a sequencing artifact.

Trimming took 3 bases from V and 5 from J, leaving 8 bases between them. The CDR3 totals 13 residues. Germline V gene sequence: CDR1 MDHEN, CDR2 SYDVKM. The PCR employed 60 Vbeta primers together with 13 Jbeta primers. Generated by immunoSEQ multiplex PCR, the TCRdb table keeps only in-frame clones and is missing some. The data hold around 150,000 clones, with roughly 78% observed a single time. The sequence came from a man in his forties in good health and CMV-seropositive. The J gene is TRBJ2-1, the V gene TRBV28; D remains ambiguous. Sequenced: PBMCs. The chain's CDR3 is CASSLIVDNEQFF. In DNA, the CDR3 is TGTGCCAGCAGTTTGATAGTTGACAATGAGCAGTTCTTC.